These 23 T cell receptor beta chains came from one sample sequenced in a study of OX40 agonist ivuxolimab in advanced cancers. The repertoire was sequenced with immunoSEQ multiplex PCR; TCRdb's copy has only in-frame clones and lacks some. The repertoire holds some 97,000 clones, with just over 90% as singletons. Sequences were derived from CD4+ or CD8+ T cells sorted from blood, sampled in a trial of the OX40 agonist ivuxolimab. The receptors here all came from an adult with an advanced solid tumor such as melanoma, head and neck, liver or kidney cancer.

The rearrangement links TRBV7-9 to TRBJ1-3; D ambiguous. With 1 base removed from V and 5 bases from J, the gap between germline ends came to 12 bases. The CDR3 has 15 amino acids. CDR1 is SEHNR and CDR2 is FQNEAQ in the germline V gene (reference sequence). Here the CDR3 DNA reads TGTGCCAGCAGCTTAGAAAGCTTCCGAAGAAACACCATATATTTT. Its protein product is CASSLESFRRNTIYF.

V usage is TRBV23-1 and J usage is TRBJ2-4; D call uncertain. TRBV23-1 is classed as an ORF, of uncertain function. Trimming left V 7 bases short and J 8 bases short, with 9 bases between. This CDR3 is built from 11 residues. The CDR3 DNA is TGCGCCAGCAACGCTGCGCACATTCAGTACTTC. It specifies CASNAAHIQYF.

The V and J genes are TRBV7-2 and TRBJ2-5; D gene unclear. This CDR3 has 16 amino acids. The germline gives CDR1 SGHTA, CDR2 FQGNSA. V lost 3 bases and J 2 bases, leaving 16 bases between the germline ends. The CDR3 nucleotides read TGTGCCAGCAGCTTTGCAATGGCCGTCGCTCAAGAGACCCAGTACTTC. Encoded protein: CASSFAMAVAQETQYF.

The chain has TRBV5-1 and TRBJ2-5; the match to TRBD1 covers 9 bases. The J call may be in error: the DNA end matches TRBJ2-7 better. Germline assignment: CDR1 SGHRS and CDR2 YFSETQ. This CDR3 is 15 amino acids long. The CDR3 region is CASSLGTGEAYEQYF. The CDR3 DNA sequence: TGCGCCAGCAGCTTGGGGACAGGGGAGGCGTACGAGCAGTACTTC.

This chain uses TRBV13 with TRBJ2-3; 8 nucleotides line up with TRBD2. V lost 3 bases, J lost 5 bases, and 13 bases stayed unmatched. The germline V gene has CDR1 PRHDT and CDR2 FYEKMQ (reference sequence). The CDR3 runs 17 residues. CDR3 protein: CASSFKRESPIIDTQYF. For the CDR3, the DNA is TGTGCCAGCAGCTTCAAGCGGGAGTCACCCATAATAGATACGCAGTATTTT.

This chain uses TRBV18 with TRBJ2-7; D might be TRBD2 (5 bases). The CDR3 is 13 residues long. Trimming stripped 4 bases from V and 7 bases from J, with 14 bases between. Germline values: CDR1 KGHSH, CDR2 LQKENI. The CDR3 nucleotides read TGTGCCAGCTCACTCTCAGGACGAGGGGAGCAGTACTTC. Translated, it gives CASSLSGRGEQYF.

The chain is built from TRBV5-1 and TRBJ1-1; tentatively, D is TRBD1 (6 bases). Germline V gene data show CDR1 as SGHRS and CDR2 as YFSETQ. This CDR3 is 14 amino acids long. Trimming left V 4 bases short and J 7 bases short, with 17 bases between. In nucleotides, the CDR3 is TGCGCCAGCAGCATGAGGGGGGCATCGGGTGAAGCTTTCTTT. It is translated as CASSMRGASGEAFF.

CDR3 sequence: CSVSSGRNYEQYF. The CDR3 DNA reads as TGCAGCGTTTCAAGCGGGAGAAACTACGAGCAGTACTTC. The genes are TRBV29-1 and TRBJ2-7; 8 bases are shared with TRBD2. The CDR3 is 13 amino acids. Germline loops: CDR1 SQVTM, CDR2 ANQGSEA. The V segment lost 5 bases and the J segment 3 bases; nucleotides outside the gene matches: 6.

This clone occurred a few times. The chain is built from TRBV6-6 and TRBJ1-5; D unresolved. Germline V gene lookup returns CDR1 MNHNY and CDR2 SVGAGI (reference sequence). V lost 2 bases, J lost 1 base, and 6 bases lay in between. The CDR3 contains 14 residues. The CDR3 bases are TGTGCCAGCAGTTACGTGACGAGCAATCAGCCCCAGCATTTT. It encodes CASSYVTSNQPQHF.

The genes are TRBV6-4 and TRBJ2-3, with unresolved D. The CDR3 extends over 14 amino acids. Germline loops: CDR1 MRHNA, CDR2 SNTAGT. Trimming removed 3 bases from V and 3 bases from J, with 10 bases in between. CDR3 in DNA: TGTGCCAGCAGTGAGGGCGCCATGACAGATACGCAGTATTTT. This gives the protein CASSEGAMTDTQYF.

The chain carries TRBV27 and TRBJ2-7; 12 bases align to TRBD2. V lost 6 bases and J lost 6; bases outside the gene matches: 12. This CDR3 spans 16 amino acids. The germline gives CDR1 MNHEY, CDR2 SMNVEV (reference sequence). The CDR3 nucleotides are TGTGCCAGCAGACCCCTAGGACTAGCGGGAAGAGGCGAGCAGTACTTC. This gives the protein CASRPLGLAGRGEQYF.

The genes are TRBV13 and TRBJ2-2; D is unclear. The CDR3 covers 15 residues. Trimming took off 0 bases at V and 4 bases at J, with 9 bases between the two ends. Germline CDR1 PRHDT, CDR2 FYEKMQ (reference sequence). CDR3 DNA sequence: TGTGCCAGCAGCTTAGGGGCTCTCGCCACCGGGGAGCTGTTTTTT. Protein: CASSLGALATGELFF.

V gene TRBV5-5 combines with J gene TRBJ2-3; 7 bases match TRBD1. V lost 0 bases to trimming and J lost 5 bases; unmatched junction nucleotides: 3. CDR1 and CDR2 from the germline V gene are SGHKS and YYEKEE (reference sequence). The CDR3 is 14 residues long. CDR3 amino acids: CASSLGQGRDTQYF. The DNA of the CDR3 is TGTGCCAGCAGCTTGGGACAGGGAAGAGATACGCAGTATTTT.

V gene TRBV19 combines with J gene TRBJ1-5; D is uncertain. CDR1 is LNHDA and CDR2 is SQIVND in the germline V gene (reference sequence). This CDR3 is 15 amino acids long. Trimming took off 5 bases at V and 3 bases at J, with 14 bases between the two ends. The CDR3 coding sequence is TGTGCCAGTAGTGCTATCGGGTTCTTCAATCAGCCCCAGCATTTT. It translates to CASSAIGFFNQPQHF.

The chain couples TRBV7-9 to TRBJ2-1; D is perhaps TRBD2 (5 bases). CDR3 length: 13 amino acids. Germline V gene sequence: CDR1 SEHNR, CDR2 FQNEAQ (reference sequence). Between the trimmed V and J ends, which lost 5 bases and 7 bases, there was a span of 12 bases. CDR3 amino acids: CASSPRADNEQFF. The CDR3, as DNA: TGTGCCAGCAGCCCGCGGGCGGATAATGAGCAGTTCTTC.

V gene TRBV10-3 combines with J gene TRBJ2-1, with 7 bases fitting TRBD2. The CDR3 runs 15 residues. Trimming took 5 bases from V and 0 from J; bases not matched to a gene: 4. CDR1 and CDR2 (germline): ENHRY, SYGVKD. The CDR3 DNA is TGTGCCATCAGTAAGCGGGGCCTCTCCTACAATGAGCAGTTCTTC. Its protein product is CAISKRGLSYNEQFF.

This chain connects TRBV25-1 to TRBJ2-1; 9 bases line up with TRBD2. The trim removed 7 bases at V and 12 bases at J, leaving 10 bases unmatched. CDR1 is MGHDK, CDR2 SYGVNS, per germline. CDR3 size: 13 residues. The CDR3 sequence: CASTGYSGSGQFF. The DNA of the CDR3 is TGTGCCAGCACCGGATATAGCGGGAGTGGGCAGTTCTTC. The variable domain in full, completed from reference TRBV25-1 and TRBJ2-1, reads EADIYQTPRYLVIGTGKKITLECSQTMGHDKMYWYQQDPGMELHLIHYSYGVNSTEKGDLSSESTVSRIRTEHFPLTLESARPSHTSQYLCASTGYSGSGQFFGPGTRLTVL.

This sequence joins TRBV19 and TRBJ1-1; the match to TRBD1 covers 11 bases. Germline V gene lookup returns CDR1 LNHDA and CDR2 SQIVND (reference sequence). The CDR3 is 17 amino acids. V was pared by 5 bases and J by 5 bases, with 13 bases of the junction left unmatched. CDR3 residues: CASSVNVPGQGVTEAFF. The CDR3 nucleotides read TGTGCCAGTAGTGTTAATGTGCCGGGACAGGGGGTTACTGAAGCTTTCTTT.

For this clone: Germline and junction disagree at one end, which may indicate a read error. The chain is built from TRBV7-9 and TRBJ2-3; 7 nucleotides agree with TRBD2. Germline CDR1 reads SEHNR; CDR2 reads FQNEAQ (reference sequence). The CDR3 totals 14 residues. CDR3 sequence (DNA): TGTGCCAGCAGTTTAGCGGGTAGAACAGATACGCAGTATTTT. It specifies CASSLAGRTDTQYF.

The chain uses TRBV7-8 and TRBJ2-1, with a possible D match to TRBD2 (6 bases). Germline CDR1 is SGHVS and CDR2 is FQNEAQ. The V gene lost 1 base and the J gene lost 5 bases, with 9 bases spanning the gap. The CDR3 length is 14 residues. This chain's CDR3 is CASSLVGRHNEQFF. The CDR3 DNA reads TGTGCCAGCAGCTTAGTCGGGAGACACAATGAGCAGTTCTTC.

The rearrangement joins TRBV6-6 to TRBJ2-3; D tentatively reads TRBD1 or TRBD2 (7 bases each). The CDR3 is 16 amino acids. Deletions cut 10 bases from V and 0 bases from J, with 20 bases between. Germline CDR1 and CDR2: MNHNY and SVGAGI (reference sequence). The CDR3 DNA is TGTGCCACTGGGACTACTTCGGGACAGAGCACAGATACGCAGTATTTT. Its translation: CATGTTSGQSTDTQYF.

The CDR3 DNA reads TGTGCCAGCAGCTTACGCGGACCAACTAATGAAAAACTGTTTTTT. Amino acids: CASSLRGPTNEKLFF. The rearrangement uses TRBV7-8 and TRBJ1-4; D is undetermined. The CDR3 contains 15 residues. Germline V CDR1 and CDR2: SGHVS, FQNEAQ. Trimming cost V 2 bases and J 0 bases, with 7 bases left between them.

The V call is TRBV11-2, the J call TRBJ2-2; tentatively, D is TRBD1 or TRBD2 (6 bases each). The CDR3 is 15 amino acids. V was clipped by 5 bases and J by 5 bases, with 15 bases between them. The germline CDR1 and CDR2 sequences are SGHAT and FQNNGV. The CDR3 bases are TGTGCCAGCAGCAAGGGGGGCACCAGAACCGGGGAGCTGTTTTTT. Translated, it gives CASSKGGTRTGELFF.